This T cell receptor (beta chain) was found in a study of blood T cell repertoires in COVID-19. The data were produced by immunoSEQ multiplex PCR, yet TCRdb's version contains in-frame clones alone and is incomplete. The table shows 250,000 or so clones, with around 81% occurring only once. V dropped 9 bases and J dropped 3 bases, with 14 bases sitting between them. Germline values: CDR1 SNHLY, CDR2 FYNNEI. This CDR3 comprises 13 residues. The sample was peripheral blood. The sequence was collected from a man aged 30 to 39 who had recovered from COVID-19. The V call is TRBV2, the J call TRBJ2-5; D remains ambiguous. For the CDR3, the DNA is TGTGCCAGGGAGAACCCCCACGAAGAGACCCAGTACTTC. Its translation is CARENPHEETQYF.